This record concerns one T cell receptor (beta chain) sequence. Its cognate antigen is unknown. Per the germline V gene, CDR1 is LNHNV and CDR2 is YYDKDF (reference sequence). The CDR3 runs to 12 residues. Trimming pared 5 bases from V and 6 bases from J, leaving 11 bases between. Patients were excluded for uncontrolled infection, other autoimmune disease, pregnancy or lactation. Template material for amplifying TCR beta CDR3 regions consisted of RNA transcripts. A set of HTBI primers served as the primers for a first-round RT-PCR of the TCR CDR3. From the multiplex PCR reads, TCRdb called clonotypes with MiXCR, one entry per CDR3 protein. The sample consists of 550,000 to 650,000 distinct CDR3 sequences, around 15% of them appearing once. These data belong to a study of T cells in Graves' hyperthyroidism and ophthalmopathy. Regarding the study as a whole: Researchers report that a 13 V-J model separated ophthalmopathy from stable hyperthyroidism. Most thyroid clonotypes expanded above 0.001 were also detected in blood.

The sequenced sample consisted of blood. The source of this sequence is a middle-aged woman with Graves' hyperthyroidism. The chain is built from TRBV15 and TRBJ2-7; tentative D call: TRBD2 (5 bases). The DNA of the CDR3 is TGTGCCACCAGCCCGGGAACGGTCGAGCAGTACTTC. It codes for CATSPGTVEQYF.